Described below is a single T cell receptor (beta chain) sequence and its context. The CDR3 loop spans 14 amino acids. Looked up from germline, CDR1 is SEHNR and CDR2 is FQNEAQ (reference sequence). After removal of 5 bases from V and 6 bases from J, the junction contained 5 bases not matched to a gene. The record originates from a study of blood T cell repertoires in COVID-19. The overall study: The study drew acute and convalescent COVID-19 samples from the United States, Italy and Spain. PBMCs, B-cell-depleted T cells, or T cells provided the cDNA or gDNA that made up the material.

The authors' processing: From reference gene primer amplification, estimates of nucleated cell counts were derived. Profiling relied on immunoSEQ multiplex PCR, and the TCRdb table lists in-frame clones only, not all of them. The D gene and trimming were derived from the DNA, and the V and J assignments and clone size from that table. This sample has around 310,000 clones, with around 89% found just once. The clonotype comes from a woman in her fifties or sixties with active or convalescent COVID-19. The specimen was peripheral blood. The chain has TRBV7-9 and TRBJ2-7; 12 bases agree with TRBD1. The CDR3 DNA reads TGTGCCAGCAGCCAAGGGACAGGGGGCGGCGAGCAGTACTTC. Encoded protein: CASSQGTGGGEQYF.